This passage covers 17 T cell receptor beta chains from one sample sequenced in a study of T cells after yellow fever vaccination. From the 5' RACE reads, TCRdb called clonotypes with MiXCR, one entry per CDR3 protein. The table lists roughly 300,000 distinct CDR3 sequences, approximately 7% of them singletons. Sample: PBMCs, taken more than 35 days after the first yellow fever vaccination. Receptor source: a man between 18 and 29 years old who received the YFV17D yellow fever vaccine.

This clonotype was detected ten times or more. V and J are TRBV5-8 and TRBJ2-1; D is unclear. Trimming removed 2 bases from V and 0 bases from J, with 9 bases in between. The CDR3 runs to 15 residues. Germline assignment: CDR1 SGHTS and CDR2 YDEGEE. Written as DNA, the CDR3 is TGTGCCAGCAGCTTTCGAGGCATCTCCTACAATGAGCAGTTCTTC. Protein: CASSFRGISYNEQFF.

The chain is built from TRBV2 and TRBJ1-4; 7 nucleotides match TRBD1. The junction had 7 bases not matched to a gene; V was cut back by 9 bases and J by 6 bases. The CDR3 is 13 residues long. Germline V gene sequence: CDR1 SNHLY, CDR2 FYNNEI. The CDR3 loop reads CASHRGRDEKLFF. CDR3 coding DNA: TGTGCCAGTCACAGGGGACGTGATGAAAAACTGTTTTTT. Together with reference TRBV2 and TRBJ1-4, the CDR3 gives the full variable domain: EPEVTQTPSHQVTQMGQEVILRCVPISNHLYFYWYRQILGQKVEFLVSFYNNEISEKSEIFDDQFSVERPDGSNFTLKIRSTKLEDSAMYFCASHRGRDEKLFFGSGTQLSVL.

This clonotype has only a few counts. The chain joins TRBV3-1 to TRBJ2-5, with 9 bases that match TRBD2. Germline V CDR1 and CDR2: LGHDT, YNNKEL (reference sequence). The CDR3 is 14 residues long. Germline trimming cut 3 bases from V and 3 bases from J; bases unmatched to any gene: 2. The CDR3 loop reads CASSQVAGEETQYF. The CDR3 coding sequence is TGTGCCAGCAGCCAGGTAGCGGGGGAAGAGACCCAGTACTTC.

This clonotype was counted between two and nine times. The rearrangement uses TRBV12-3 or TRBV12-4 and TRBJ1-6; D gene ambiguous. Trimming stripped 8 bases from V and 2 bases from J, with 10 bases between. The CDR3 loop spans 14 amino acids. The CDR3 protein is CASSPPPYNSPLHF. CDR3 DNA sequence: TGTGCCAGCTCCCCTCCCCCCTATAATTCACCCCTCCACTTT.

This clonotype was observed a handful of times. The chain couples TRBV7-2 to TRBJ2-1, with D perhaps TRBD1 (6 bases). Germline assignment: CDR1 SGHTA and CDR2 FQGNSA. This CDR3 has 14 residues. V lost 0 bases, J lost 9 bases, and 12 bases lay in between. This CDR3 reads CASSLAQGSAEQFF. CDR3 coding DNA: TGTGCCAGCAGCTTAGCCCAGGGGTCGGCTGAGCAGTTCTTC.

A few counts support this clonotype. This chain links TRBV3-1 with TRBJ1-2; D is undetermined. The CDR3 has 16 amino acids. The germline V gene encodes CDR1 LGHDT and CDR2 YNNKEL (reference sequence). Trimming removed 0 bases at V and 6 bases at J, with 17 bases between. CDR3 protein: CASSQEFARIKDGYTF. In DNA, the CDR3 is TGTGCCAGCAGCCAAGAATTTGCAAGGATAAAGGATGGCTACACCTTC.

The chain uses TRBV5-1 and TRBJ2-1; weak D call: TRBD2 (5 bases). Trimming stripped 6 bases from V and 15 bases from J, with 19 bases between. From germline, CDR1 is SGHRS and CDR2 YFSETQ. This CDR3 region has 12 residues. As DNA, the CDR3 is TGCGCCAGCACCCGGGAAGGTCTAGTCTCGTTCTTC. It specifies CASTREGLVSFF.

The V call is TRBV27, the J call TRBJ1-5; tentative D call: TRBD1 (5 bases). This CDR3 region has 15 residues. Deletions cut 5 bases from V and 3 bases from J, with 14 bases between. Germline CDR1 reads MNHEY; CDR2 reads SMNVEV (reference sequence). This CDR3 reads CASSPWPDTNQPQHF. CDR3 coding DNA: TGTGCCAGCAGTCCTTGGCCGGACACCAATCAGCCCCAGCATTTT.

This clonotype turned up a few times. V is TRBV18 and J is TRBJ2-4, with D perhaps TRBD1 (5 bases). V shed 7 bases and J shed 8 bases, with 15 bases lying between them. The CDR3 totals 13 residues. Per the germline V gene, CDR1 is KGHSH and CDR2 is LQKENI. Here the CDR3 DNA reads TGTGCCAGCTTACGATCCCAGGGCGACATTCAGTACTTC. As protein: CASLRSQGDIQYF.

In this sample, this clonotype turned up many times. The chain links TRBV18 to TRBJ2-2; D may be TRBD2 (5 bases). The CDR3 is 15 amino acids. V lost 2 bases and J 3 bases, leaving 10 bases between the germline ends. Per germline, CDR1 KGHSH and CDR2 LQKENI. The CDR3 spells CASSPVRGDTGELFF. In DNA, the CDR3 is TGTGCCAGCTCACCAGTCCGGGGTGACACCGGGGAGCTGTTTTTT.

The CDR3 is CASRPTGAPYEQYV. In nucleotides, the CDR3 is TGTGCCAGCAGACCAACAGGGGCCCCCTACGAGCAGTACGTC. The V call is TRBV27, the J call TRBJ2-7; 7 bases agree with TRBD1. The junction had 7 bases not matched to a gene; V was cut back by 6 bases and J by 2 bases. CDR1 is MNHEY, CDR2 SMNVEV, per germline (reference sequence). The length of the CDR3 is 14 residues.

This clonotype was detected ten times or more. The chain links TRBV6-5 to TRBJ2-6, with D unclear. This CDR3 contains 15 residues. Germline values: CDR1 MNHEY, CDR2 SVGAGI. V was trimmed by 3 bases and J by 0 bases, leaving 6 bases between them. The CDR3, as DNA: TGTGCCAGCAGTTATATTGGCTCTGGGGCCAACGTCCTGACTTTC. Its translation is CASSYIGSGANVLTF.

The V call is TRBV4-1, the J call TRBJ2-5, with D tentatively TRBD2 (7 bases). This CDR3 is built from 18 residues. CDR1 and CDR2 (germline): MGHRA, YSYEKL. Trimming took 0 bases from V and 1 from J, leaving 18 bases between them. CDR3 bases: TGCGCCAGCAGCCAAGATTACGGTGGGGGGGGGCCCCAAGAGACCCAGTACTTC. Amino acid sequence: CASSQDYGGGGPQETQYF.

The chain has TRBV5-1 and TRBJ1-5; possibly TRBD1 for D (6 bases). The CDR3 extends over 13 amino acids. Looked up from germline, CDR1 is SGHRS and CDR2 is YFSETQ. Trimming left V 3 bases short and J 7 bases short, with 11 bases between. The CDR3 sequence: CASSYTGSQPQHF. CDR3 coding DNA: TGCGCCAGCAGCTACACAGGGTCCCAGCCCCAGCATTTT. The variable domain in full, with the rest retrieved from reference TRBV5-1 and TRBJ1-5, is KAGVTQTPRYLIKTRGQQVTLSCSPISGHRSVSWYQQTPGQGLQFLFEYFSETQRNKGNFPGRFSGRQFSNSRSEMNVSTLELGDSALYLCASSYTGSQPQHFGDGTRLSIL.

This clonotype has only a few counts. The chain couples TRBV18 to TRBJ1-1; 9 positions match TRBD1. CDR3 length: 14 amino acids. CDR1 KGHSH and CDR2 LQKENI come from the germline V gene. V dropped 4 bases and J dropped 5; count of bases not matched to a gene: 5. CDR3 bases: TGTGCCAGCTCACGGGACAGGGACGCGACTGAAGCTTTCTTT. Amino acid sequence: CASSRDRDATEAFF.

This clonotype was observed a few times. The chain couples TRBV20-1 to TRBJ1-1, with a tentative D call TRBD1 (5 bases). From germline, CDR1 is DFQATT and CDR2 SNEGSKA (reference sequence). The V end was cut by 6 bases, the J end by 3 bases, with 14 bases between. The length of the CDR3 is 13 residues. In DNA, the CDR3 is TGCAGTGCCCAGGGTCCAGGGCACACTGAAGCTTTCTTT. Translated, it gives CSAQGPGHTEAFF.

Comment on this clonotype: This may arise from a read error, as a much more abundant clone is one base away. This chain uses TRBV10-3 with TRBJ1-5; D gene uncertain. The V end was cut by 2 bases, the J end by 15 bases, with 32 bases between. The germline CDR1 and CDR2 sequences are ENHRY and SYGVKD. The CDR3 covers 18 residues. The CDR3 here is CAISEVGSNLFRGWTPHF. The CDR3 DNA reads TGTGCCATCAGTGAGGTGGGTTCTAACTTGTTTCGGGGTTGGACCCCGCATTTT.